This T cell receptor beta chain comes out of a study of Ad26.COV2.S vaccination and SARS-CoV-2 variants. Study-level results: The TCR breadth and depth analyses may have produced an underestimate of total T cell responses.

Data came from immunoSEQ multiplex PCR; TCRdb stores just in-frame clones and leaves some out. The table includes about 390,000 clones, 92% detected once. The CDR3 contains 15 residues. Germline CDR1 reads WNHNN; CDR2 reads SYGVQD (reference sequence). J gave up 2 bases and V 5 bases, and 5 bases lay outside the gene matches. With regard to this clone: The target antigen is unknown.

Specified treatment: around 19 received Ad26.COV2.S at low or high dose, single or two shots; five or six received placebo; per-sample allocation not given. The samples date from day 63 after the first vaccine or placebo injection. Participants' vaccine, an Ad26 vector, delivered Wuhan-strain SARS-CoV-2 spike. The chain couples TRBV10-1 to TRBJ2-1; TRBD1 aligns across 8 bases. The clonotype was recovered from a person aged 18 to 59 who received the Ad26.COV2.S COVID-19 vaccine or a placebo. Source: peripheral blood, taken in a trial of Ad26.COV2.S vaccine versus placebo. This CDR3 is CASSLDRVPYNEQFF. The CDR3 nucleotides read TGCGCCAGCAGTCTGGACAGGGTACCCTACAATGAGCAGTTCTTC.